The clone carrying this T cell receptor beta chain was counted only a few times. Its specificity is unknown. The same CDR3 also results from other DNA sequences found in this sample. Using immunoSEQ multiplex PCR, the repertoire was profiled, and TCRdb retains in-frame clones only, with some absent. Here the sample spans about 2 million clones, approximately 95% being singletons. In the naive CD8 group, cells lacked CD45RO and were positively selected for CCR7, so terminally differentiated effector memory CD45RA+ cells were left out. Recent vaccinations or acute infections were absent in the healthy HIV-negative adult donors. These data belong to a study of shared clonotypes between healthy human individuals. As for the study in general: CD4 naive cells filled three plates per donor, CD4 memory three, CD8 naive two and CD8 memory one. Findings and limits, study-wide: Relative to their counterparts shared across all four donors, non-shared clonotypes exhibited diminished generation probabilities. In four donors, approximately 5% of naive CD4 clonotypes appeared in common.

The V and J ends lost 2 bases and 3 bases, in that order; junction bases with no gene match: 3. There are 14 residues in the CDR3. Germline V gene data show CDR1 as MNHEY and CDR2 as SVGAGI. V usage is TRBV6-5 and J usage is TRBJ2-7; TRBD1 matches at 8 bases. Sequencing used naive CD8+ T cells sorted from blood. The sequence was obtained from a man aged 18 to 30 in good health. The chain's CDR3 is CASSYAGQGYEQYF. In nucleotides, the CDR3 is TGTGCCAGCAGTTACGCCGGACAGGGCTACGAGCAGTACTTC.